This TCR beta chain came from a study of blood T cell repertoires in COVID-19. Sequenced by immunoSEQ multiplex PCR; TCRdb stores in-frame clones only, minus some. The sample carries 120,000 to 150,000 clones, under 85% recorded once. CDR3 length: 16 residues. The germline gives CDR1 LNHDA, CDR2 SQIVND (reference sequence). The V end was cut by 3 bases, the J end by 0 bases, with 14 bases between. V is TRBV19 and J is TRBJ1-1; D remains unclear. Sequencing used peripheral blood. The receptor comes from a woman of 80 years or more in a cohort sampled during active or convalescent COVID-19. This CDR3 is CASSIRGNQMNTEAFF. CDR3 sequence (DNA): TGTGCCAGTAGTATTAGAGGGAATCAGATGAACACTGAAGCTTTCTTT. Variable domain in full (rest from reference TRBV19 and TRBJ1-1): DGGITQSPKYLFRKEGQNVTLSCEQNLNHDAMYWYRQDPGQGLRLIYYSQIVNDFQKGDIAEGYSVSREKKESFPLTVTSAQKNPTAFYLCASSIRGNQMNTEAFFGQGTRLTVV.